These 19 T cell receptor beta chains originate from one sample sequenced in a study of vaccination effects on CD4 cells after COVID-19. No antigen has been assigned to these receptors. The protocol was immunoSEQ multiplex PCR, while the TCRdb copy is restricted to in-frame clones and leaves out a portion. Of about 79,000 clones in the sample, roughly four fifths were seen once. Antigen-specific CD4+ T cell clonotypes were called by their expansion after viral peptide-pool culture in ViraFEST. Isolating CD4+ T cells followed 9 to 11 days of culture. The sequences come from CD4+ T cells from PBMCs cultured with HCoV-229E spike peptides, collected before COVID-19 vaccination. The receptor source for this set is a human donor who received a COVID-19 vaccine.

The chain uses TRBV28 and TRBJ1-3; D remains unclear. This CDR3 is built from 15 residues. V lost 3 bases to trimming and J lost 0 bases, with 9 bases between them. Germline V gene data show CDR1 as MDHEN and CDR2 as SYDVKM. The CDR3 DNA sequence: TGTGCCAGCAGTTTGAGGTATAGCTCTGGAAACACCATATATTTT. Protein product: CASSLRYSSGNTIYF.

J is TRBJ2-7 and V is TRBV21-1; TRBD1, as called in the table, went unchecked against the DNA. TRBV21-1 is reported as a pseudogene. The CDR3 is 16 residues long. CDR3 residues: CASSKLRALPSYEQYV. The CDR3 DNA reads as TGTGCCAGCAGCAAACTCAGGGCGCTACCCTCCTACGAGCAGTACGTC.

J is TRBJ2-1 and V is TRBV27, with D possibly being TRBD1 or TRBD2 (6 bases each). The CDR3 has 16 amino acids. Trimming left V 3 bases short and J 7 bases short, with 19 bases between. Germline V gives CDR1 MNHEY, CDR2 SMNVEV (reference sequence). The CDR3 here is CASSFKGVRGDNEQFF. For the CDR3, the DNA is TGTGCCAGCAGTTTTAAGGGGGTTCGCGGGGATAATGAGCAGTTCTTC.

The J gene is TRBJ2-7, the V gene TRBV5-5; D call uncertain. This CDR3 is 12 amino acids long. CDR1 and CDR2 (germline): SGHKS, YYEKEE (reference sequence). The germline V and J ends were trimmed by 6 bases and 2 bases, with 9 bases remaining between them. This chain's CDR3 is CASNLPPYEQYV. The CDR3 DNA is TGTGCCAGCAACCTCCCCCCCTACGAGCAGTACGTC.

The gene calls are TRBV7-2 and TRBJ1-6, with D unresolved. The CDR3 loop spans 12 amino acids. V was pared by 5 bases and J by 8 bases, with 7 bases between. Per germline, CDR1 SGHTA and CDR2 FQGNSA. For the CDR3, the DNA is TGTGCCAGCAGCCCGTTTGATTCACCCCTCCACTTT. Amino acid sequence: CASSPFDSPLHF.

This clone has just a few counts. The chain recombines TRBV7-2 with TRBJ1-1; a possible D gene is TRBD1 (5 bases). The germline V and J ends were trimmed by 2 bases and 7 bases, with 11 bases remaining between them. CDR1 SGHTA and CDR2 FQGNSA come from the germline V gene. The length of the CDR3 is 13 residues. The CDR3 protein is CASSLTGSHEAFF. In DNA form, the CDR3 reads TGTGCCAGCAGCTTAACAGGTTCTCATGAAGCTTTCTTT.

This chain uses TRBV7-3 with TRBJ2-5; 11 bases fit TRBD2. The germline gives CDR1 SGHTA, CDR2 FQGTGA. CDR3 size: 16 residues. The junction had 9 bases not matched to a gene; V was cut back by 5 bases and J by 4 bases. The CDR3 nucleotides read TGTGCCAGCAGCCTGGATAGCGGGGGGGGACGAGAGACCCAGTACTTC. It specifies CASSLDSGGGRETQYF.

CDR3 sequence reads: CASRRGTFLYSNQPQHF. DNA for the CDR3: TGCGCCAGCAGGCGAGGGACCTTCCTCTATAGCAATCAGCCCCAGCATTTT. The rearrangement joins TRBV23-1 to TRBJ1-5; TRBD1 might be the D (5 bases). TRBV23-1 is flagged as an ORF with uncertain function. CDR3 length: 17 amino acids. The V end lost 6 bases, the J end lost 0 bases, and 18 bases lay between the germline ends.

The gene calls are TRBV28 and TRBJ1-2; D is possibly TRBD1 (5 bases). Between the trimmed V and J ends, which lost 1 base and 5 bases, there was a span of 8 bases. This CDR3 has 13 residues. CDR1 MDHEN and CDR2 SYDVKM come from the germline V gene. CDR3 protein: CASSLSGPYGYTF. CDR3 bases: TGTGCCAGCAGTTTATCGGGGCCGTATGGCTACACCTTC.

V usage is TRBV19 and J usage is TRBJ2-2, with a tentative D call TRBD2 (5 bases). The V end lost 1 base, the J end lost 4 bases, and 10 bases lay between the germline ends. CDR3 length equals 15 residues. Per the germline V gene, CDR1 is LNHDA and CDR2 is SQIVND (reference sequence). This CDR3 is CASSIAGIGTGELFF. The CDR3 DNA sequence: TGTGCCAGTAGTATAGCGGGAATAGGCACCGGGGAGCTGTTTTTT.

The chain combines TRBV9 with TRBJ2-1, with D maybe TRBD2 (6 bases). This CDR3 has 15 residues. The V end was cut by 0 bases, the J end by 4 bases, with 11 bases between. Per germline, CDR1 SGDLS and CDR2 YYNGEE. The CDR3 region is CASSVVGGPYNEQFF. CDR3 bases: TGTGCCAGCAGCGTAGTCGGGGGTCCATACAATGAGCAGTTCTTC.

The J gene is TRBJ1-2, the V gene TRBV29-1; possible D gene TRBD1, 5 bases. The CDR3 is 14 amino acids. V dropped 7 bases and J dropped 4 bases, with 19 bases sitting between them. Looked up from germline, CDR1 is SQVTM and CDR2 is ANQGSEA. The CDR3 region has the DNA TGCAGCGCTCTACACCTCGGGGGGTTCTATGGCTACACCTTC. It yields the protein CSALHLGGFYGYTF.

This clone was seen once. This chain links TRBV3-1 (or the pseudogene TRBV3-2) with TRBJ1-2, with D perhaps matching TRBD1 (5 bases). The ends were cut back, 1 base at V and 6 bases at J, with 12 bases in the middle. Germline V gives CDR1 LGHDT, CDR2 YNNKEL (reference sequence). This CDR3 contains 14 residues. The CDR3 region has the DNA TGTGCCAGCAGCCAAGTGGGGGGATGGGATGGCTACACCTTC. Translated: CASSQVGGWDGYTF.

The CDR3 loop reads CAVSGTVNQPQHF. For the CDR3, the DNA is TGTGCCGTTTCCGGGACGGTGAATCAGCCCCAGCATTTT. The V and J genes are TRBV7-2 and TRBJ1-5, with a possible D match to TRBD1 (5 bases). The germline V and J ends were trimmed by 11 bases and 4 bases, with 15 bases remaining between them. The CDR3 totals 13 residues. The germline CDR1 and CDR2 sequences are SGHTA and FQGNSA.

The rearrangement joins TRBV6-5 to TRBJ2-7, with 8 bases lining up with TRBD2. Losses at the gene ends were 0 bases for V and 7 bases for J; bases not matched to a gene: 5. The germline CDR1 and CDR2 sequences are MNHEY and SVGAGI. The CDR3 length is 14 residues. The CDR3 DNA reads TGTGCCAGCAGTTACTCGCGGGGGGCGGGGGAGCAGTACGTC. Amino acid sequence: CASSYSRGAGEQYV.

The rearrangement links TRBV3-1 (or the pseudogene TRBV3-2) to TRBJ1-5, with D unclear. The germline V gene has CDR1 LGHDT and CDR2 YNNKEL (reference sequence). The V end lost 4 bases, the J end lost 0 bases, and 10 bases lay between the germline ends. This CDR3 spans 15 amino acids. CDR3 sequence: CASSLGGISNQPQHF. DNA of the CDR3: TGTGCCAGCAGCCTGGGAGGGATTAGCAATCAGCCCCAGCATTTT.

The chain couples TRBV4-2 to TRBJ1-2, with D unresolved. Germline CDR1 is LGHNA and CDR2 is YNFKEQ. V gave up 0 bases and J gave up 2 bases, with 10 bases separating them. CDR3 length equals 15 residues. CDR3 residues: CASSQDGGGNYGYTF. Here the CDR3 DNA reads TGTGCCAGCAGCCAAGACGGAGGTGGGAACTATGGCTACACCTTC.

J is TRBJ2-7 and V is TRBV28; unclear D gene. Germline V gene data show CDR1 as MDHEN and CDR2 as SYDVKM. The CDR3 consists of 11 residues. The V end was cut by 6 bases, the J end by 7 bases, with 10 bases between. This CDR3 is CASSGAREQYV. As DNA, the CDR3 is TGTGCCAGCAGCGGTGCCAGGGAGCAGTACGTC.

The V call is TRBV7-2, the J call TRBJ1-1; D gene uncertain. CDR3 length: 12 amino acids. Germline loops: CDR1 SGHTA, CDR2 FQGNSA. The V end lost 5 bases, the J end lost 3 bases, and 7 bases lay between the germline ends. CDR3: CASSQADTEAFF. CDR3 in DNA: TGTGCCAGCAGCCAAGCGGACACTGAAGCTTTCTTT.